A single sample is the source of the 20 T cell receptor beta chains below, sequenced in a study of T cell changes during pregnancy in multiple sclerosis. The method was immunoSEQ multiplex PCR; TCRdb's version includes in-frame clones alone and lacks a portion of them. Of 85,000 to 100,000 clones in the sample, roughly 92% were seen once. Here the sequenced sample was peripheral blood, taken in the first trimester of pregnancy. The source of these receptors is a female donor with multiple sclerosis, enrolled in a pregnancy study.

This chain connects TRBV27 to TRBJ2-7; 9 bases match TRBD2. The CDR3 consists of 15 residues. Germline CDR1 is MNHEY and CDR2 is SMNVEV (reference sequence). The ends lost 0 bases at V and 2 bases at J; junction bases unmatched: 2. CDR3 protein: CASSLSRGRAYEQYF. The CDR3, as DNA: TGTGCCAGCAGTTTATCTCGCGGGAGGGCCTACGAGCAGTACTTC.

The genes are TRBV7-9 and TRBJ1-2; D ambiguous. CDR1 SEHNR and CDR2 FQNEAQ come from the germline V gene (reference sequence). Trimming removed 1 base from V and 4 bases from J, with 13 bases in between. CDR3 length: 15 amino acids. The CDR3 reads CASSLEAGLTYGYTF. DNA of the CDR3: TGTGCCAGCAGCTTAGAGGCAGGTTTAACCTATGGCTACACCTTC. The whole variable domain, remainder taken from reference TRBV7-9 and TRBJ1-2, is DTGVSQNPRHKITKRGQNVTFRCDPISEHNRLYWYRQTLGQGPEFLTYFQNEAQLEKSRLLSDRFSAERPKGSFSTLEIQRTEQGDSAMYLCASSLEAGLTYGYTFGSGTRLTVV.

This clone was observed a single time. The gene calls are TRBV29-1 and TRBJ2-6; D gene ambiguous. In germline, CDR1 is SQVTM, CDR2 ANQGSEA. The ends were cut back, 4 bases at V and 2 bases at J, with 6 bases in the middle. CDR3 length: 13 amino acids. Written as DNA, the CDR3 is TGCAGCGTTGGGAGTACTGGGGCCAACGTCCTGACTTTC. Amino acid sequence: CSVGSTGANVLTF.

The chain employs TRBV5-4 and TRBJ2-2; D gene uncertain. With 0 bases removed from V and 6 bases from J, the gap between germline ends came to 9 bases. The CDR3 loop spans 14 amino acids. CDR1 and CDR2 (germline): SGHNT, YYREEE (reference sequence). The CDR3 protein is CASSLAIPPGELFF. In DNA, the CDR3 is TGTGCCAGCAGCTTGGCCATCCCCCCCGGGGAGCTGTTTTTT. The full variable domain, completed using reference TRBV5-4 and TRBJ2-2, is ETGVTQSPTHLIKTRGQQVTLRCSSQSGHNTVSWYQQALGQGPQFIFQYYREEENGRGNFPPRFSGLQFPNYSSELNVNALELDDSALYLCASSLAIPPGELFFGEGSRLTVL.

The rearrangement joins TRBV7-8 to TRBJ2-3; TRBD2 matches at 14 bases. There are 18 residues in the CDR3. V lost 1 base to trimming and J lost 1 base; unmatched junction nucleotides: 4. CDR1 is SGHVS and CDR2 is FQNEAQ in the germline V gene. CDR3 nucleotides: TGTGCCAGCAGCTTAGGACTAGCGGGAGGGCCGGGCACAGATACGCAGTATTTT. Its translation is CASSLGLAGGPGTDTQYF.

J is TRBJ2-7 and V is TRBV28, with D perhaps TRBD2 (6 bases). Trimming took off 8 bases at V and 0 bases at J, with 14 bases between the two ends. This CDR3 is 14 amino acids long. The V gene's germline CDR1 is MDHEN and CDR2 SYDVKM. CDR3 coding DNA: TGTGCCAGCGCGAGCGGACTAAGCTCCTACGAGCAGTACTTC. The encoded protein is CASASGLSSYEQYF.

The chain is built from TRBV6-5 and TRBJ2-1; TRBD2 might be the D (7 bases). Trimming shortened V by 8 bases and J by 9 bases, and 17 bases separated the two germline ends. Germline V lookup: CDR1 MNHEY, CDR2 SVGAGI. The CDR3 length is 13 residues. Here the CDR3 reads CASGGGIGSEQFF. CDR3 DNA sequence: TGTGCCAGCGGGGGGGGCATAGGGAGTGAGCAGTTCTTC.

The rearrangement links TRBV6-6 to TRBJ2-7; a possible D gene is TRBD1 (5 bases). Per the germline V gene, CDR1 is MNHNY and CDR2 is SVGAGI (reference sequence). V lost 5 bases and J 2 bases, leaving 16 bases between the germline ends. The CDR3 consists of 15 residues. The CDR3, as DNA: TGTGCCAGCAGTGTCAAGGGGCAGACCACCTACGAGCAGTACTTC. It specifies CASSVKGQTTYEQYF.

The rearrangement joins TRBV5-4 to TRBJ1-2; no firm D call. The CDR3 loop spans 13 amino acids. V lost 0 bases, J lost 8 bases, and 11 bases lay in between. Germline V gene sequence: CDR1 SGHNT, CDR2 YYREEE (reference sequence). CDR3 sequence reads: CASSLVSVRGYTF. The CDR3 DNA reads TGTGCCAGCAGCTTGGTCAGCGTCCGGGGCTACACCTTC.

The chain couples TRBV28 to TRBJ2-5; D remains unclear. CDR1 and CDR2 from the germline V gene are MDHEN and SYDVKM. The CDR3 has 15 residues. V lost 5 bases, J lost 1 base, and 14 bases lay in between. CDR3 sequence: CASSAVGATQETQYF. CDR3 DNA: TGTGCCAGCAGTGCTGTAGGAGCTACCCAAGAGACCCAGTACTTC.

This clone was seen a single time. This rearrangement joins TRBV14 to TRBJ1-3; D is uncertain. From germline, CDR1 is SGHDN and CDR2 FVKESK. This CDR3 is built from 14 residues. V lost 5 bases and J 0 bases, leaving 8 bases between the germline ends. CDR3 DNA: TGTGCCAGCAGCTTATCTAACTCTGGAAACACCATATATTTT. It is translated as CASSLSNSGNTIYF.

This clone was seen just once. The J gene is TRBJ1-2, the V gene TRBV7-9; 7 bases line up with TRBD1. The germline V gene has CDR1 SEHNR and CDR2 FQNEAQ (reference sequence). The V and J ends lost 8 bases and 8 bases, in that order; junction bases with no gene match: 17. CDR3 length: 15 residues. CDR3 nucleotides: TGTGCCAGCGCCAAGCCCGACAGACAGGGCGACGGCTACACCTTC. Translation gives CASAKPDRQGDGYTF. The full variable domain, its missing parts supplied by reference TRBV7-9 and TRBJ1-2, is DTGVSQNPRHKITKRGQNVTFRCDPISEHNRLYWYRQTLGQGPEFLTYFQNEAQLEKSRLLSDRFSAERPKGSFSTLEIQRTEQGDSAMYLCASAKPDRQGDGYTFGSGTRLTVV.

About this clone: This same CDR3 is encoded by further DNA sequences in the sample. CDR3 loop: CASSLGLAGVNEQFF. For the CDR3, the DNA is TGCGCCAGCAGCTTGGGACTAGCGGGGGTCAATGAGCAGTTCTTC. This sequence joins TRBV5-1 and TRBJ2-1; TRBD2 aligns across 12 bases. Germline values: CDR1 SGHRS, CDR2 YFSETQ. V was clipped by 0 bases and J by 6 bases; unmatched bases: 1. The CDR3 totals 15 residues.

The chain joins TRBV6-4 to TRBJ2-7; D might be TRBD1 (6 bases). The CDR3 is made up of 14 amino acids. Trimming pared 1 base from V and 4 bases from J, leaving 11 bases between. Germline CDR1 and CDR2: MRHNA and SNTAGT. Here the CDR3 reads CASSDYRALYEQYF. The DNA for the CDR3 is TGTGCCAGCAGTGACTACAGGGCTCTGTACGAGCAGTACTTC.

V is TRBV9 and J is TRBJ2-7; perhaps TRBD2 as D (6 bases). V lost 3 bases and J lost 3, with 19 bases in between. From germline, CDR1 is SGDLS and CDR2 YYNGEE. The CDR3 extends over 16 amino acids. CDR3 DNA: TGTGCCAGCAGCGAGAGAGCACTAGGAGGGTACTACGAGCAGTACTTC. It is translated as CASSERALGGYYEQYF. Filled out from reference TRBV9 and TRBJ2-7, the complete variable domain reads DSGVTQTPKHLITATGQRVTLRCSPRSGDLSVYWYQQSLDQGLQFLIQYYNGEERAKGNILERFSAQQFPDLHSELNLSSLELGDSALYFCASSERALGGYYEQYFGPGTRLTVT.

This clone has just one count. The rearrangement links TRBV6-1 to TRBJ2-1; TRBD2 matches 9 bases. The CDR3 covers 16 residues. Germline CDR1 MNHNS, CDR2 SASEGT. Germline trimming cut 0 bases from V and 5 bases from J; bases unmatched to any gene: 5. In nucleotides, the CDR3 is TGTGCCAGCAGTGAAGCGCGACTAGCGGCAAACAATGAGCAGTTCTTC. Translation: CASSEARLAANNEQFF.

The chain links TRBV27 to TRBJ2-1; 10 bases fit TRBD2. Germline loops: CDR1 MNHEY, CDR2 SMNVEV (reference sequence). Trimming at V came to 5 bases and at J to 4 bases, leaving 8 bases not matched to a gene. The CDR3 loop spans 16 amino acids. CDR3 residues: CASSRAGTSVYNEQFF. The CDR3 nucleotides read TGTGCCAGCAGTCGAGCAGGGACTAGCGTTTACAATGAGCAGTTCTTC.

This rearrangement joins TRBV19 to TRBJ2-7, with 14 bases lining up with TRBD2. V trimming: 3 bases; J trimming: 1 base; junction bases outside the gene matches: 14. The CDR3 sequence is 20 residues long. Per the germline V gene, CDR1 is LNHDA and CDR2 is SQIVND (reference sequence). This chain's CDR3 is CASSMVTSGRAGSISYEQYF. DNA for the CDR3: TGTGCCAGTAGTATGGTGACTAGCGGGAGGGCCGGCTCCATATCCTACGAGCAGTACTTC.

The chain links TRBV27 to TRBJ2-7, with D tentatively TRBD2 (6 bases). Germline CDR1 MNHEY, CDR2 SMNVEV (reference sequence). The CDR3 is 18 residues long. Trimming cost V 0 bases and J 4 bases, with 22 bases left between them. The CDR3 coding sequence is TGTGCCAGCAGTTTATCGCCCCCCTTTGGTGTAGGGACTTACGAGCAGTACTTC. Translation gives CASSLSPPFGVGTYEQYF.

The J gene is TRBJ1-4, the V gene TRBV5-1, with 10 bases lining up with TRBD1. The CDR3 sequence is 16 residues long. Germline V CDR1 and CDR2: SGHRS, YFSETQ. J gave up 9 bases and V 0 bases, and 8 bases lay outside the gene matches. The CDR3 DNA sequence: TGCGCCAGCAGCTTGGGACCGGGACAGGGGATTCAAAAACTGTTTTTT. Amino acids: CASSLGPGQGIQKLFF.